These 5 T cell receptor beta chains share one sample of origin, sequenced in a study of blood T cell repertoires in COVID-19. Assay used: immunoSEQ multiplex PCR; TCRdb lists only in-frame clones, some missing. The sample includes about 140,000 clones, more than 60% of them seen just once. The sequenced sample consisted of peripheral blood. All receptors derive from a woman aged 45-65 years with active or convalescent COVID-19.

The chain links TRBV19 to TRBJ1-5; D remains ambiguous. The CDR3 covers 15 residues. V lost 1 base and J 0 bases, leaving 7 bases between the germline ends. CDR1 is LNHDA, CDR2 SQIVND, per germline (reference sequence). CDR3 sequence reads: CASSIVIYSNQPQHF. CDR3 nucleotide sequence: TGTGCCAGTAGTATAGTTATTTATAGCAATCAGCCCCAGCATTTT.

This chain links TRBV7-3 with TRBJ2-2; D might be TRBD1 (5 bases). CDR1 is SGHTA, CDR2 FQGTGA, per germline. CDR3 length: 14 amino acids. Deletions cut 5 bases from V and 7 bases from J, with 14 bases between. CDR3 DNA: TGTGCCAGCAGCCTTGACAGCACTTTCGGGGAGCTGTTTTTT. It codes for CASSLDSTFGELFF.

The J gene is TRBJ2-1, the V gene TRBV18, with 9 bases fitting TRBD2. Germline CDR1 reads KGHSH; CDR2 reads LQKENI. There are 15 residues in the CDR3. The V segment lost 0 bases and the J segment 8 bases; nucleotides outside the gene matches: 5. The CDR3 sequence: CASSPPRREGHEQFF. The CDR3 nucleotides are TGTGCCAGCTCACCACCGCGGCGGGAGGGCCATGAGCAGTTCTTC.

Points on this clone: Mismatch with germline at one junction end may stem from a read error. J is TRBJ1-6 and V is TRBV5-4; 7 bases are a match to TRBD1. This CDR3 comprises 12 residues. CDR1 and CDR2 from the germline V gene are SGHNT and YYREEE (reference sequence). CDR3: CAPGTDNSPLHF. CDR3 DNA: TGTGCTCCCGGGACAGATAACTCACCCCTCCACTTT.

This sequence joins TRBV11-3 and TRBJ2-1, with D maybe TRBD2 (6 bases). The CDR3 consists of 13 residues. V lost 5 bases, J lost 9 bases, and 14 bases lay in between. Germline V gene sequence: CDR1 SGHNT, CDR2 YENEEA. CDR3 in DNA: TGTGCCAGCAGCGAAGGGCGGGGATCTGAGCAGTTCTTC. Amino acid sequence: CASSEGRGSEQFF.